The sequence of this TCR beta chain was determined in a study of CD8 T cells in Susac syndrome. Study conclusions and caveats: The relatively small number of individuals in the TCR sequencing and HLA analysis was acknowledged by the study.

A remark on this clonotype: Its antigen is undetermined.

RNA was extracted with the RNeasy kit, and a quantity of roughly 0.45 to 1 ug was reverse transcribed using random hexamers. Across 54 Vbeta and 13 Jbeta, TCR beta CDR3 was amplified with immunoSEQ multiplex PCR. TCRdb passed the immunoSEQ multiplex PCR reads through MiXCR, listing each CDR3 protein once. The data contain 200,000 to 300,000 distinct CDR3 sequences, roughly 95% of them singletons. The clonotype comes from a human donor with Susac syndrome. Sequenced sample: CD4+ T cells from PBMCs.

The CDR3 loop reads CSVDSGETQYF. CDR3 in DNA: TGCAGCGTTGATTCTGGAGAGACCCAGTACTTC. The rearrangement joins TRBV29-1 to TRBJ2-5; D remains unclear. This CDR3 comprises 11 residues. Trimming shortened V by 3 bases and J by 4 bases, and 6 bases separated the two germline ends. Germline V gives CDR1 SQVTM, CDR2 ANQGSEA.